The T cell receptor beta chain described here comes from a study of T-cell reconstitution after alpha-beta-depleted transplantation in children (dated by TCRdb to 2016 to 2018). With respect to the entire study: Using TCR repertoire profiling, the study followed T-cell immune reconstitution in a quantitative way in children after TCRalphabeta/CD19-depleted allogeneic hematopoietic cell transplantation.

Overall study results and their limits: In some patients, high TCRbeta diversity at day 60 was attributed to recipient T cells and intrathymic progenitors that had survived conditioning. About two months after transplant, the apparently early recovery of alphabetaT-cell counts reportedly depended on just several hundred clones that had expanded rapidly and came from non-depleted graft cells. Hyperexpanded clone frequencies declined over subsequent months; after one year, T-cell counts and TCRbeta diversity were mostly attributed to newly produced T cells.

What the treatment or condition label conveys for this sample: allogeneic hematopoietic cell transplantation with graft depleted of TCRalphabeta T cells and CD19 B cells. The transplant recipients were children given TCRalphabeta/CD19-depleted allogeneic hematopoietic cell grafts. A note on this clonotype: Its antigen is currently not known. No base qualities exist here, and no much larger clone lies one base off it.

The germline V gene (reference sequence) gives CDR1 as SGHAT and CDR2 as FQDESV. Inclusive of the bounding cysteine and phenylalanine, the CDR3 is 19 residues long. The sequence is cut down to CDR3 DNA, 57 bases in frame from base 1. V is pruned by 5 bases and J by 1 base, leaving 13 bases of the junction without a gene match. Library generation was performed with PCR. The sequencer was an Illumina HiSeq 2500. TCR library preparation used molecular barcoding, with unique molecular identifiers applied to normalize quantification of the TCRbeta repertoire. The raw public reads went through TCRdb reprocessing: fastp at Q25, MiXCR clone calling, in-frame beta chains kept. Identical CDR3 proteins give one entry, which carries the most common genes and DNA. Present in this sample are about 300,000 distinct CDR3 sequences, about a tenth of which were seen just once. Clones ranked in the top ten supply 7% to 9.5% of the sample.

The sequence derives from a boy younger than two with acute myeloid leukemia, due to receive a stem cell transplant. The sample was PBMCs, taken before TCRalphabeta/CD19-depleted stem cell transplant. The rearrangement combines TRBV11-1 with TRBJ2-7; 14 bases in the junction line up with TRBD2. The DNA sequence is as follows: TGTGCCAGCAGCCTGATAGACCGGACTAGCGGGGGGCCTTCCTACGAGCAGTACTTC. Its translation is CASSLIDRTSGGPSYEQYF.